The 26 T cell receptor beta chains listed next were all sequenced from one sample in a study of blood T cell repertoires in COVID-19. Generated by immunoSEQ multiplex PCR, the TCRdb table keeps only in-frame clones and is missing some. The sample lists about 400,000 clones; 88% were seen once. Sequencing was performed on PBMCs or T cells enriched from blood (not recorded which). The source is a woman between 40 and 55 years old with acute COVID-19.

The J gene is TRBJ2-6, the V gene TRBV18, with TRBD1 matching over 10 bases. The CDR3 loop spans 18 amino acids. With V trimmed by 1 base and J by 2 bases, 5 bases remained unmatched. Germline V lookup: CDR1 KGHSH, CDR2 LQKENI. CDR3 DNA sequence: TGTGCCAGCTCACCACTGGGACAGGGGACCCCTGGGGCCAACGTCCTGACTTTC. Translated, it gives CASSPLGQGTPGANVLTF. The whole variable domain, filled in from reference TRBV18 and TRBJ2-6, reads NAGVMQNPRHLVRRRGQEARLRCSPMKGHSHVYWYRQLPEEGLKFMVYLQKENIIDESGMPKERFSAEFPKEGPSILRIQQVVRGDSAAYFCASSPLGQGTPGANVLTFGAGSRLTVL.

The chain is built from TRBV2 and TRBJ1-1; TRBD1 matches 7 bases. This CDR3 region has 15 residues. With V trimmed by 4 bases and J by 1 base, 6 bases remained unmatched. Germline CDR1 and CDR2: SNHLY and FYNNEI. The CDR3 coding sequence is TGTGCCAGCAGTGGGGGACAGCCGGAGAACACTGAAGCTTTCTTT. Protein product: CASSGGQPENTEAFF.

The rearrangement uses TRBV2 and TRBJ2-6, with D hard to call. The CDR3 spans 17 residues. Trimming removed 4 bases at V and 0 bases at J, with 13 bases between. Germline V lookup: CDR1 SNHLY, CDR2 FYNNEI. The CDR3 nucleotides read TGTGCCAGCAGTGTTTTCAGGATCACCTCTGGGGCCAACGTCCTGACTTTC. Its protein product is CASSVFRITSGANVLTF.

DNA of the CDR3: TGTGCCACCAGCACCGCCGGGACAGACTATCAGCCCCAGCATTTT. The encoded protein is CATSTAGTDYQPQHF. The chain joins TRBV15 to TRBJ1-5, with 7 nucleotides matching TRBD1. CDR1 LNHNV and CDR2 YYDKDF come from the germline V gene (reference sequence). This CDR3 is 15 amino acids long. Trimming at V came to 4 bases and at J to 5 bases, leaving 8 bases not matched to a gene.

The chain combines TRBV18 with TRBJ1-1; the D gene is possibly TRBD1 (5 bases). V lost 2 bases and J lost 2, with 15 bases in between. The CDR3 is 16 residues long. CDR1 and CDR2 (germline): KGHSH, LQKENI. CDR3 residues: CASSPSGRSFNTEAFF. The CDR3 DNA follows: TGTGCCAGCTCACCATCAGGGAGGAGTTTTAACACTGAAGCTTTCTTT.

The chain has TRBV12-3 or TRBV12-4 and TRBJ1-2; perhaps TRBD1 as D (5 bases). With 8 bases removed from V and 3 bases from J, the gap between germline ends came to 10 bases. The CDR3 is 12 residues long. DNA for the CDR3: TGTGCCAGCGGACGGGGGGACTATGGCTACACCTTC. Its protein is CASGRGDYGYTF.

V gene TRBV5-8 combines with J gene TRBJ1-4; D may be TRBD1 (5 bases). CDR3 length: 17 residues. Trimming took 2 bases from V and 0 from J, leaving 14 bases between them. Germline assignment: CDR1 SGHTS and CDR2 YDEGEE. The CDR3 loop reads CASSLFWGSPTNEKLFF. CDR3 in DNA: TGTGCCAGCAGCTTATTCTGGGGCAGCCCAACTAATGAAAAACTGTTTTTT.

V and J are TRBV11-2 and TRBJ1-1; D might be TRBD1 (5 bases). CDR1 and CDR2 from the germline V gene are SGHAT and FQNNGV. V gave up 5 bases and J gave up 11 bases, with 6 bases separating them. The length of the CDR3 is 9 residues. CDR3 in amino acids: CASSPGAFF. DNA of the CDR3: TGTGCCAGCAGCCCAGGGGCTTTCTTT.

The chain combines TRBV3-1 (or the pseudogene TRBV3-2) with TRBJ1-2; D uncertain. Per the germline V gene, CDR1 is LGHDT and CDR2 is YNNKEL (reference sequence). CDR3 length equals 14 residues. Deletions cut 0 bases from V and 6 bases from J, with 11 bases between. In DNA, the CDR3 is TGTGCCAGCAGCCAAGATATCACTTCCCATGGCTACACCTTC. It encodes CASSQDITSHGYTF.

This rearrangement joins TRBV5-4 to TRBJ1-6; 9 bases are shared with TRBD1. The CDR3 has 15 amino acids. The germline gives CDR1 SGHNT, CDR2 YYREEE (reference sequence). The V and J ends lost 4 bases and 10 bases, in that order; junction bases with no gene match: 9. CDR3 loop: CASSPGQGRGSPLHF. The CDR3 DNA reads TGTGCCAGCAGCCCGGGACAGGGAAGGGGCTCACCCCTCCACTTT.

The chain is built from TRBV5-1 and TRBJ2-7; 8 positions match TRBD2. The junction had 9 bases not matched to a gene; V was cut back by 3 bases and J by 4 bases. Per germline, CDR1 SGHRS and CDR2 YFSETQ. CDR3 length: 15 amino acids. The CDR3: CASSSLAGKMYEQYF. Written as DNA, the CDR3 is TGCGCCAGCAGCTCTTTAGCGGGGAAAATGTACGAGCAGTACTTC.

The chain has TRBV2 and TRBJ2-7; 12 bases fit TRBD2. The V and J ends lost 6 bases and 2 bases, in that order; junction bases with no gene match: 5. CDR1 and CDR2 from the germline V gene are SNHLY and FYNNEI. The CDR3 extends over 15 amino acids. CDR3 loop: CASRLTSGGTYEQYF. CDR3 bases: TGTGCCAGCAGACTTACTAGCGGGGGGACCTACGAGCAGTACTTC.

CDR3 sequence reads: CASSQDPGQVSGYTF. The CDR3 DNA reads as TGCGCCAGCAGCCAAGATCCGGGACAGGTATCCGGCTACACCTTC. This chain uses TRBV4-1 with TRBJ1-2; TRBD1 agrees at 8 bases. Looked up from germline, CDR1 is MGHRA and CDR2 is YSYEKL. This CDR3 comprises 15 residues. With 0 bases clipped from V and 8 bases from J, the junction kept 8 bases outside the gene matches.

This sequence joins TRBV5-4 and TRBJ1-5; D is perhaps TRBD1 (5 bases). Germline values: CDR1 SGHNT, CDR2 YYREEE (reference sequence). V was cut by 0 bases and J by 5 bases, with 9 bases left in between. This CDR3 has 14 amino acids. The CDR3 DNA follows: TGTGCCAGCAGCTTGGGGGGCGCGGATCAGCCCCAGCATTTT. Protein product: CASSLGGADQPQHF.

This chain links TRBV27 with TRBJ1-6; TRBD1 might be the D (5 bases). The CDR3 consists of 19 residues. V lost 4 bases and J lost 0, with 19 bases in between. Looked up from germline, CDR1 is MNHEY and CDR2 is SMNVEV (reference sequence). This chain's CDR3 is CASSSRGVWGSSYNSPLHF. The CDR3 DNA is TGTGCCAGCAGTTCCCGGGGGGTATGGGGGAGCTCCTATAATTCACCCCTCCACTTT.

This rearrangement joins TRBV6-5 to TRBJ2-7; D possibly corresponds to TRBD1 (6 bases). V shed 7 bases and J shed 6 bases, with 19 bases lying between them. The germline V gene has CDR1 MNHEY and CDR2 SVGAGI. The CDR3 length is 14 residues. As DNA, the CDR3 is TGTGCCAGCATTATCAGGGGATCTTTCTCCGAGCAGTACTTC. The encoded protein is CASIIRGSFSEQYF.

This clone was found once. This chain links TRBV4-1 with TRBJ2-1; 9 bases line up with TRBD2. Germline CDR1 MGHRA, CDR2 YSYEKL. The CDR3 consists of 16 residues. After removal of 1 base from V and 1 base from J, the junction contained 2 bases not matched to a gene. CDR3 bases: TGCGCCAGCAGCCAAGTTACTAGCGGGTCCTACAATGAGCAGTTCTTC. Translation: CASSQVTSGSYNEQFF.

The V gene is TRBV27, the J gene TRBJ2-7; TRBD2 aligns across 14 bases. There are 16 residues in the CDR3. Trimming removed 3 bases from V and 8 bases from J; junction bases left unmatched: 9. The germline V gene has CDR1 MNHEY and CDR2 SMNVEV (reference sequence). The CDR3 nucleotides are TGTGCCAGCAGTTTTACCGGGACTAGCGGGGGAGGAAAGCAGTACTTC. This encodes CASSFTGTSGGGKQYF.

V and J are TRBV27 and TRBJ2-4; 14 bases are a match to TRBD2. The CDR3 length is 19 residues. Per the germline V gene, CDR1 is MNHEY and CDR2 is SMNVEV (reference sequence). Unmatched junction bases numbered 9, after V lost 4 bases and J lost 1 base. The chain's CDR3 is CASSSGTSGGLRAKNIQYF. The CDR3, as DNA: TGTGCCAGCAGTTCCGGGACTAGCGGGGGTCTTAGGGCCAAAAACATTCAGTACTTC.

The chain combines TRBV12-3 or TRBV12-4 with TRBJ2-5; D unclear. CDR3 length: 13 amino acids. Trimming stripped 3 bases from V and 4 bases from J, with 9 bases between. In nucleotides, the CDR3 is TGTGCCAGCAGTTTTAATCCCCTAGAGACCCAGTACTTC. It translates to CASSFNPLETQYF.

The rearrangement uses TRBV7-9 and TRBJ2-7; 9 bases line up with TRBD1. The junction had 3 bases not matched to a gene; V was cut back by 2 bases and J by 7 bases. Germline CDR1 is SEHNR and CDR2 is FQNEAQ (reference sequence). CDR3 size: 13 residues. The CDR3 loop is CASSLTGTGEQYF. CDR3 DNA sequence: TGTGCCAGCAGCTTAACCGGGACAGGGGAGCAGTACTTC. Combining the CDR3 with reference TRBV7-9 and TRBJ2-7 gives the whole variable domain DTGVSQNPRHKITKRGQNVTFRCDPISEHNRLYWYRQTLGQGPEFLTYFQNEAQLEKSRLLSDRFSAERPKGSFSTLEIQRTEQGDSAMYLCASSLTGTGEQYFGPGTRLTVT.

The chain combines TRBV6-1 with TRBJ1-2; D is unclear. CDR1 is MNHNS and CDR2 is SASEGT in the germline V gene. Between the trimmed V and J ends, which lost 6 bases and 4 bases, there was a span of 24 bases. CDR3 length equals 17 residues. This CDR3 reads CASRETGLGELSYGYTF. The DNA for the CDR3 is TGTGCCAGCAGGGAAACTGGTCTGGGAGAACTTAGCTATGGCTACACCTTC.

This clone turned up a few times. The CDR3 DNA follows: TGTGCCAGCAGCCAAGGTAAAGCATCCTACGAGCAGTACTTC. It yields the protein CASSQGKASYEQYF. The rearrangement links TRBV3-1 (or the pseudogene TRBV3-2) to TRBJ2-7; D uncertain. The CDR3 extends over 14 amino acids. CDR1 is LGHDT and CDR2 is YNNKEL in the germline V gene (reference sequence). Deletions cut 1 base from V and 1 base from J, with 8 bases between.

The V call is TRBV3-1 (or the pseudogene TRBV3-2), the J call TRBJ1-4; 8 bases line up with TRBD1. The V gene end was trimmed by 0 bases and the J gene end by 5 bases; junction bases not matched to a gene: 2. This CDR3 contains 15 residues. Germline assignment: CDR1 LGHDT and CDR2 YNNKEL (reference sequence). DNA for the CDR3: TGTGCCAGCAGCCAAGAACAGGGGGAAAATGAAAAACTGTTTTTT. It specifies CASSQEQGENEKLFF.

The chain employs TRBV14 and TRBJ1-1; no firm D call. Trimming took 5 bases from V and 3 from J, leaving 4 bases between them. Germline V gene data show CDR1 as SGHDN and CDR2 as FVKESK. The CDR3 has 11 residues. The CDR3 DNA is TGTGCCAGCAGCAGCTACACTGAAGCTTTCTTT. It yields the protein CASSSYTEAFF.

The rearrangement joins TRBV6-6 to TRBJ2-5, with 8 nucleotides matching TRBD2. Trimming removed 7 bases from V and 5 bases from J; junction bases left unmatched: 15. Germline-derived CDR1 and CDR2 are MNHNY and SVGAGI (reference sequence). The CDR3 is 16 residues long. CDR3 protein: CASIMAGGGPVETQYF. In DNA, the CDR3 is TGTGCCAGCATTATGGCTGGCGGGGGGCCGGTGGAGACCCAGTACTTC.